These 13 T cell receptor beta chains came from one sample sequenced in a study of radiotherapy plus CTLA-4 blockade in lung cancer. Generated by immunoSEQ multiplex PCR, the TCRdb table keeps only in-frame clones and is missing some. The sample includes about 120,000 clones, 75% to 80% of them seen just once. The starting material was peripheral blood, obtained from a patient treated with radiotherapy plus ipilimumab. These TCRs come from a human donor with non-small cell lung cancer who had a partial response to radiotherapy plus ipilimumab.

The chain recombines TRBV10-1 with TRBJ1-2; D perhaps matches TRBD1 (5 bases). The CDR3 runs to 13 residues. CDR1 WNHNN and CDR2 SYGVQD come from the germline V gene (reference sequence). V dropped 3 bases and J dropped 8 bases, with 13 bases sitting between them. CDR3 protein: CASSEFQGSGYTF. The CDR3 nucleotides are TGCGCCAGCAGTGAATTTCAGGGCAGCGGCTACACCTTC.

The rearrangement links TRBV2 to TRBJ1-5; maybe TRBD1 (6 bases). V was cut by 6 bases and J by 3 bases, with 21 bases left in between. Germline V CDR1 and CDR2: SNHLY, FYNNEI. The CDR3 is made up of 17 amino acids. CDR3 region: CASSPRPNRDYNQPQHF. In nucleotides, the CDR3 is TGTGCCAGCAGCCCTAGACCGAACAGGGACTACAATCAGCCCCAGCATTTT.

The CDR3 loop is CASTGTPNTEAFF. In nucleotides, the CDR3 is TGTGCCAGCACCGGGACTCCCAACACTGAAGCTTTCTTT. This chain joins TRBV2 and TRBJ1-1; TRBD1 might be the D (5 bases). The CDR3 runs 13 residues. V gave up 7 bases and J gave up 2 bases, with 11 bases separating them. Germline V lookup: CDR1 SNHLY, CDR2 FYNNEI.

CDR3 DNA: TGTGCCAGCAGCTCCGACAGGGGATACGAGCAGTACGTC. Protein sequence: CASSSDRGYEQYV. The gene calls are TRBV7-8 and TRBJ2-7, with 8 nucleotides matching TRBD1. Germline V lookup: CDR1 SGHVS, CDR2 FQNEAQ. The CDR3 has 13 amino acids. The ends lost 4 bases at V and 4 bases at J; junction bases unmatched: 3.

CDR3 amino acids: CATSTKAGTEKKLFF. As DNA, the CDR3 is TGTGCCACCAGCACCAAGGCCGGGACAGAAAAAAAACTGTTTTTT. This chain links TRBV15 with TRBJ1-4, with 7 nucleotides matching TRBD1. The ends lost 4 bases at V and 9 bases at J; junction bases unmatched: 11. CDR3 size: 15 residues. Germline assignment: CDR1 LNHNV and CDR2 YYDKDF (reference sequence).

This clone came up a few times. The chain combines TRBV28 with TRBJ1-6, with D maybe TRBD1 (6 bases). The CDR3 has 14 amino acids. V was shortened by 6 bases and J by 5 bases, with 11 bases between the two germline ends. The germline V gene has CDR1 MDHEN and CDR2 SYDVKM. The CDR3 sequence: CASSRGANNSPLHF. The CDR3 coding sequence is TGTGCCAGCAGCAGGGGCGCAAATAATTCACCCCTCCACTTT.

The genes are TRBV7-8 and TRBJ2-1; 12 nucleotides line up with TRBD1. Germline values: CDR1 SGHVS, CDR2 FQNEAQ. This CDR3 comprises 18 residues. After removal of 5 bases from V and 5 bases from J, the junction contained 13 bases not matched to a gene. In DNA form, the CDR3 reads TGTGCCAGCAGCACACACGCCCCCGGGACAGGGGGCAACAATGAGCAGTTCTTC. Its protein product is CASSTHAPGTGGNNEQFF.

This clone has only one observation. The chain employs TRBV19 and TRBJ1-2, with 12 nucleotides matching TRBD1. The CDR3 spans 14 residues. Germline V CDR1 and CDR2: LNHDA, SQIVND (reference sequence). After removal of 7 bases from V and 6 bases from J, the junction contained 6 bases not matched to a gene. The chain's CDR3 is CASMGQGAAHGYTF. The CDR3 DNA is TGTGCCAGTATGGGACAGGGGGCCGCCCATGGCTACACCTTC.

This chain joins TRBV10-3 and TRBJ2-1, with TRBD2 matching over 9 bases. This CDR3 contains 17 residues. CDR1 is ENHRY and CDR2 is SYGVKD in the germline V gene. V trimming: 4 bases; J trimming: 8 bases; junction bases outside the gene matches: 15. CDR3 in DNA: TGTGCCATCAGTGGTTCCCTGGCGGGAGGGCCGAGAGATGAGCAGTTCTTC. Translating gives CAISGSLAGGPRDEQFF.

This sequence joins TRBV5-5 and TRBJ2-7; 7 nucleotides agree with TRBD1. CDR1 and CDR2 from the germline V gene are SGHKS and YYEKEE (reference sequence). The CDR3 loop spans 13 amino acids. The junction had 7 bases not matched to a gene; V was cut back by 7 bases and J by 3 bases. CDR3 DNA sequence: TGTGCCAGCCTACAGGGGCCCAACTACGAGCAGTACGTC. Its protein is CASLQGPNYEQYV.

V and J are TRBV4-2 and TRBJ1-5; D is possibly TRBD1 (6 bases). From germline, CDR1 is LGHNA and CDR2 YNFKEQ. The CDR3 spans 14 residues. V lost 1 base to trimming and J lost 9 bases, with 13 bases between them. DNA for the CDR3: TGTGCCAGCAGCCAAGGACAGGCCCACGGGCCCCAGCATTTT. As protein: CASSQGQAHGPQHF.

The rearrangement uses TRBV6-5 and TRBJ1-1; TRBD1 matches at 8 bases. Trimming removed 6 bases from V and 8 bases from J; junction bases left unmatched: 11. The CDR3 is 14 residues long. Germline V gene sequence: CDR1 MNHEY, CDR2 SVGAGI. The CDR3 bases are TGTGCCAGCAGGCCAGGACAGGGCTTTAGAGAAGCTTTCTTT. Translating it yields CASRPGQGFREAFF.

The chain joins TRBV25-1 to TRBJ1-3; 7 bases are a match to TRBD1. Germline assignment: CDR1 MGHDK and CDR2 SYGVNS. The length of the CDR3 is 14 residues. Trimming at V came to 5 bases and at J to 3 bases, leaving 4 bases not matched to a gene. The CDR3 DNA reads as TGTGCCAGCAGTCCCCGGACAGGTGGAAACACCATATATTTT. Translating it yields CASSPRTGGNTIYF.